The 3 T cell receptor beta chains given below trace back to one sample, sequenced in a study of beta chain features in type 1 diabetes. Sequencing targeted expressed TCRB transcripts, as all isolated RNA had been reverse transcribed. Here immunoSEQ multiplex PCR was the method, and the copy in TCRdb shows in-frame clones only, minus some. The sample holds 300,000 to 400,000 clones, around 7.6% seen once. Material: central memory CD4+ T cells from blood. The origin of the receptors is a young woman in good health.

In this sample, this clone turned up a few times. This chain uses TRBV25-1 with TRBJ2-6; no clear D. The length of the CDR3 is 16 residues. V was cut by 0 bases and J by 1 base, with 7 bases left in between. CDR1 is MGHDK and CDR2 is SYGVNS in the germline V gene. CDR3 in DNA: TGTGCCAGCAGTGAATATCCCACGTCTGGGGCCAACGTCCTGACTTTC. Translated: CASSEYPTSGANVLTF.

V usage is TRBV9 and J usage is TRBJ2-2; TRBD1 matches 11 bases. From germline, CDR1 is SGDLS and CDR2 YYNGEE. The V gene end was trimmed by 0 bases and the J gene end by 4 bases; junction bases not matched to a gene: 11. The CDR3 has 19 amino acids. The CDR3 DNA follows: TGTGCCAGCAGCGTAGCGGCCAGCCCCGGGACAGGGGGCACCGGGGAGCTGTTTTTT. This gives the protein CASSVAASPGTGGTGELFF.

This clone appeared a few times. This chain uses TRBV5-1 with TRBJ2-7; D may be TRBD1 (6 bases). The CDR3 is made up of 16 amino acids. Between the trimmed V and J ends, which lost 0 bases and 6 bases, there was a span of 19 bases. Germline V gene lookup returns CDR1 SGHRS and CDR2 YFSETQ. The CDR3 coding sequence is TGCGCCAGCAGCTTGGGAGGGCCAGGGGCCGGAGGCGAGCAGTACTTC. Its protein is CASSLGGPGAGGEQYF.